This T cell receptor (beta chain) was found in a study of technical replicates of blood from a few donors. Trimming shortened V by 4 bases and J by 2 bases, and 12 bases separated the two germline ends. CDR3 size: 15 residues. From germline, CDR1 is MNHNS and CDR2 SASEGT. Assay: immunoSEQ multiplex PCR; the TCRdb copy retains only in-frame clones and omits some. The data show 74,000 or so clones, 85% to 95% seen once. The chain links TRBV6-1 to TRBJ1-5; D remains unclear. This TCR was recovered from a human donor in good health. Input material: T cells isolated from PBMCs. The CDR3 nucleotides are TGTGCCAGCAGTGTCGGATACGGGGGCAATCAGCCCCAGCATTTT. The encoded protein is CASSVGYGGNQPQHF.